Shown below are 19 T cell receptor beta chains from a single sample sequenced in a study of spatial heterogeneity in lung cancer. TCRdb re-called the 5' RACE reads with MiXCR, one entry per CDR3 protein. Among around 40,000 distinct CDR3 sequences listed, around 5.2% were seen once. The time point: sample taken at primary tumor resection. Without sorting, whole RNA was sequenced from tumor, nontumor lung or frozen PBMC. Sequencing was performed on PBMCs, taken at surgery. The source of these receptors is a female donor with early-stage non-small cell lung cancer.

This clonotype was counted ten times or more. The chain employs TRBV6-2 or TRBV6-3 and TRBJ1-5; maybe TRBD1 (6 bases). V was cut by 6 bases and J by 9 bases, with 21 bases left in between. Germline lookup yields CDR1 MNHEY and CDR2 SVGEGT. The CDR3 has 15 amino acids. CDR3 nucleotide sequence: TGTGCCAGCAGCTTCCCCCAGGGGCCGCCGGGGCCCCAGCATTTT. This encodes CASSFPQGPPGPQHF.

This clonotype showed up many times. The V gene is TRBV9, the J gene TRBJ1-6; no reliable D call. The germline V gene encodes CDR1 SGDLS and CDR2 YYNGEE. The CDR3 has 15 residues. Trimming took 4 bases from V and 2 from J, leaving 10 bases between them. The CDR3 sequence: CASSPGGAYNSPLHF. For the CDR3, the DNA is TGTGCCAGCAGCCCGGGCGGAGCCTATAATTCACCCCTCCACTTT.

This clonotype is medium-sized (0.01 to 0.1%) in the sample. This chain links TRBV20-1 with TRBJ2-5, with TRBD1 identical over 7 bases. The CDR3 totals 14 residues. CDR1 and CDR2 (germline): DFQATT, SNEGSKA (reference sequence). J lost 2 bases, V lost 5 bases, and 8 bases had no gene match. CDR3 region: CSAQTGTEQETQYF. CDR3 in DNA: TGCAGTGCTCAGACCGGGACAGAACAAGAGACCCAGTACTTC.

CDR3 loop: CSARATGAAFGNQPQHF. The CDR3 coding sequence is TGCAGTGCTAGAGCCACAGGGGCCGCTTTTGGCAATCAGCCCCAGCATTTT. This chain joins TRBV20-1 and TRBJ1-5; 7 nucleotides agree with TRBD1. This CDR3 comprises 17 residues. The germline V gene encodes CDR1 DFQATT and CDR2 SNEGSKA (reference sequence). After removal of 1 base from V and 2 bases from J, the junction contained 11 bases not matched to a gene.

The count of this clonotype is one. V usage is TRBV29-1 and J usage is TRBJ2-7; a possible D gene is TRBD2 (6 bases). The germline V gene has CDR1 SQVTM and CDR2 ANQGSEA. The CDR3 has 13 amino acids. The V gene lost 7 bases and the J gene lost 0 bases, with 13 bases spanning the gap. The CDR3 DNA is TGCAGCGCCGCGGGACTGAGCTCCTACGAGCAGTACTTC. It translates to CSAAGLSSYEQYF.

This clonotype occurred many times. The chain links TRBV20-1 to TRBJ2-2, with 7 bases that match TRBD1. CDR1 is DFQATT and CDR2 is SNEGSKA in the germline V gene (reference sequence). After removal of 3 bases from V and 4 bases from J, the junction contained 5 bases not matched to a gene. CDR3 length equals 14 residues. CDR3 in amino acids: CSARGTGATGELFF. The DNA of the CDR3 is TGCAGTGCTAGGGGCACAGGGGCCACCGGGGAGCTGTTTTTT.

This clonotype was seen at least ten times. The rearrangement joins TRBV21-1 to TRBJ1-5; TRBD1 is the table's D call, not checked against the DNA. TRBV21-1 is a known pseudogene. The CDR3 is made up of 18 amino acids. The chain's CDR3 is CASSNSGTGCGSYQPQHF. DNA for the CDR3: TGTGCCAGCAGCAACTCCGGGACAGGGTGTGGTTCTTATCAGCCCCAGCATTTT.

This clonotype was seen repeatedly, ten times or more. The chain carries TRBV5-1 and TRBJ2-7; TRBD2 might be the D (5 bases). Germline V gives CDR1 SGHRS, CDR2 YFSETQ. The CDR3 runs 15 residues. Trimming removed 4 bases from V and 6 bases from J, with 20 bases in between. This CDR3 is CASSDYGSAPIEQYF. For the CDR3, the DNA is TGCGCCAGCAGCGACTATGGTAGCGCGCCTATCGAGCAGTACTTC. Combining the CDR3 with reference TRBV5-1 and TRBJ2-7 gives the whole variable domain KAGVTQTPRYLIKTRGQQVTLSCSPISGHRSVSWYQQTPGQGLQFLFEYFSETQRNKGNFPGRFSGRQFSNSRSEMNVSTLELGDSALYLCASSDYGSAPIEQYFGPGTRLTVT.

This clonotype was detected ten times or more. The chain carries TRBV7-3 and TRBJ1-1, with a tentative D call TRBD1 (6 bases). The germline V gene encodes CDR1 SGHTA and CDR2 FQGTGA. Trimming left V 5 bases short and J 3 bases short, with 13 bases between. The CDR3 has 14 residues. The CDR3 loop reads CASSALSGDTEAFF. The CDR3 DNA is TGTGCCAGCAGCGCTCTTTCAGGGGACACTGAAGCTTTCTTT.

The rearrangement links TRBV10-3 to TRBJ1-6, with D perhaps TRBD1 (6 bases). Germline CDR1 reads ENHRY; CDR2 reads SYGVKD. Trimming took 0 bases from V and 9 from J, leaving 15 bases between them. The CDR3 runs to 16 residues. CDR3 sequence: CAISESQNRVSSPLHF. The CDR3 DNA sequence: TGTGCCATCAGTGAGTCGCAGAACAGGGTGAGTTCACCCCTCCACTTT.

The rearrangement joins TRBV5-4 to TRBJ1-1, with D unclear. Germline V gene data show CDR1 as SGHNT and CDR2 as YYREEE (reference sequence). The CDR3 has 12 amino acids. Trimming took off 2 bases at V and 6 bases at J, with 8 bases between the two ends. CDR3 coding DNA: TGTGCCAGCAGCTTTGAGCAGGCTGAAGCTTTCTTT. Translated: CASSFEQAEAFF.

This clonotype has a count of ten or more. The chain couples TRBV7-3 to TRBJ2-5; 9 bases fit TRBD1. Germline values: CDR1 SGHTA, CDR2 FQGTGA. Trimming at V came to 5 bases and at J to 7 bases, leaving 5 bases not matched to a gene. The CDR3 contains 13 residues. CDR3 coding DNA: TGTGCCAGCAGCCGGGGACAGGGAGGGACCCAGTACTTC. This encodes CASSRGQGGTQYF.

This clonotype was seen a few times. A clone one base away is much larger, so this may be a read error. This chain uses TRBV20-1 with TRBJ2-3; D is unresolved. The ends were cut back, 0 bases at V and 6 bases at J, with 16 bases in the middle. The CDR3 covers 15 residues. Germline-derived CDR1 and CDR2 are DFQATT and SNEGSKA (reference sequence). The CDR3 spells CSAREWYNIPDTQYF. DNA for the CDR3: TGCAGTGCTAGAGAATGGTACAACATACCGGATACGCAGTATTTT.

This clonotype has a handful of counts. The rearrangement uses TRBV20-1 and TRBJ2-3; D may be TRBD1 (6 bases). V lost 8 bases and J lost 2, with 14 bases in between. CDR3 length equals 13 residues. Germline-derived CDR1 and CDR2 are DFQATT and SNEGSKA (reference sequence). CDR3: CSFYRENTDTQYF. Written as DNA, the CDR3 is TGCAGTTTTTACAGGGAAAACACAGATACGCAGTATTTT.

The sample holds many counts of this clonotype. A junction boundary mismatches the germline segment, possibly from a read error. The chain has TRBV27 and TRBJ2-1; D remains unclear. Germline CDR1 MNHEY, CDR2 SMNVEV (reference sequence). The CDR3 loop spans 11 amino acids. Written as DNA, the CDR3 is TGTGCCAGCAGTTCCGGGTATCTTTGTATCTTC. Translation gives CASSSGYLCIF.

Within the sample, this clonotype is medium-sized. The chain joins TRBV28 to TRBJ2-5; D unclear. V was pared by 8 bases and J by 1 base, with 11 bases between. Germline CDR1 MDHEN, CDR2 SYDVKM. The CDR3 has 13 amino acids. The CDR3 loop is CASLGRIQETQYF. DNA for the CDR3: TGTGCCAGCCTCGGACGGATCCAAGAGACCCAGTACTTC. Based on the CDR3 plus reference TRBV28 and TRBJ2-5, the full variable domain is DVKVTQSSRYLVKRTGEKVFLECVQDMDHENMFWYRQDPGLGLRLIYFSYDVKMKEKGDIPEGYSVSREKKERFSLILESASTNQTSMYLCASLGRIQETQYFGPGTRLLVL.

This clonotype occurred many times. The rearrangement uses TRBV2 and TRBJ2-4, with D hard to call. Trimming stripped 10 bases from V and 0 bases from J, with 10 bases between. Germline CDR1 SNHLY, CDR2 FYNNEI. This CDR3 has 13 residues. CDR3 sequence (DNA): TGTGCCATCGGTCGGATAGCCAAAAACATTCAGTACTTC. It translates to CAIGRIAKNIQYF.

Many counts were recorded for this clonotype. This rearrangement joins TRBV29-1 to TRBJ2-3; D is possibly TRBD1 (6 bases). This CDR3 has 13 amino acids. V dropped 3 bases and J dropped 6 bases, with 13 bases sitting between them. Germline V gene sequence: CDR1 SQVTM, CDR2 ANQGSEA. The chain's CDR3 is CSVDARGTDTQYF. In DNA, the CDR3 is TGCAGCGTTGATGCCAGGGGTACGGATACGCAGTATTTT.

In its sample, this clonotype was seen a few times. The chain is built from TRBV6-1 and TRBJ1-1; D remains ambiguous. Per germline, CDR1 MNHNS and CDR2 SASEGT. V was clipped by 6 bases and J by 6 bases, with 17 bases between them. The CDR3 consists of 14 residues. This chain's CDR3 is CASSAVAGFAEAFF. The CDR3 DNA reads as TGTGCCAGCAGCGCGGTGGCCGGATTCGCTGAAGCTTTCTTT.